These 18 T cell receptor beta chains share one sample of origin, sequenced in a study of blood T cell repertoires in COVID-19 (dated by TCRdb to about 2020). Library preparation employed the immunoSEQ multiplex PCR assay. Held by TCRdb, this immuneACCESS table contains in-frame sequences only and omits some clones. Under half of the omission traces to an unresolved V gene where checked; the cause of the rest is unknown. This sample gives roughly 100,000 clones in total; 84% of them show up just once. Around a quarter of the sample belongs to the ten largest clones. Sequencing was performed on peripheral blood. These receptors were collected from a man aged 60 to 75 with acute or convalescent COVID-19.

This chain links TRBV29-1 with TRBJ2-7; 7 bases line up with TRBD1. The germline gives CDR1 SQVTM, CDR2 ANQGSEA. J was trimmed by 0 bases and V by 5 bases; bases with no gene match: 4. CDR3 length: 13 residues. The CDR3 DNA is TGCAGCGTTCAACAGGGGATCTCCTACGAGCAGTACTTC. Protein sequence: CSVQQGISYEQYF.

The rearrangement uses TRBV29-1 and TRBJ2-3, with D unclear. The CDR3 spans 14 residues. V was shortened by 2 bases and J by 2 bases, with 11 bases between the two germline ends. Germline values: CDR1 SQVTM, CDR2 ANQGSEA. CDR3 DNA: TGCAGCGTTGAAAGACGAGGTTTCACAGATACGCAGTATTTT. Protein product: CSVERRGFTDTQYF.

Written as DNA, the CDR3 is TGTGCCAGCAGTTACGGACTAGCGACCACAATGAGGCAGTTCTTC. As protein: CASSYGLATTMRQFF. This chain joins TRBV27 and TRBJ2-1; 9 nucleotides agree with TRBD2. CDR1 MNHEY and CDR2 SMNVEV come from the germline V gene (reference sequence). The CDR3 has 15 amino acids. J was trimmed by 12 bases and V by 4 bases; bases with no gene match: 13.

The chain couples TRBV6-5 to TRBJ2-7; D is perhaps TRBD1 (6 bases). The CDR3 is 14 amino acids. Trimming took 4 bases from V and 2 from J, leaving 12 bases between them. Germline CDR1 reads MNHEY; CDR2 reads SVGAGI. The CDR3 here is CASSSTTGAYEQYV. The CDR3 bases are TGTGCCAGCAGTTCCACGACAGGCGCCTACGAGCAGTACGTC.

The J gene is TRBJ1-4, the V gene TRBV2, with 7 nucleotides matching TRBD1. This CDR3 is built from 15 residues. Germline V lookup: CDR1 SNHLY, CDR2 FYNNEI. The junction had 13 bases not matched to a gene; V was cut back by 7 bases and J by 8 bases. The CDR3 protein is CASTTQGLGDEKLFF. DNA of the CDR3: TGTGCCAGCACTACACAGGGGTTGGGGGACGAAAAACTGTTTTTT.

The rearrangement uses TRBV19 and TRBJ2-7; D might be TRBD2 (6 bases). The CDR3 totals 13 residues. Germline CDR1 is LNHDA and CDR2 is SQIVND (reference sequence). Trimming took off 6 bases at V and 2 bases at J, with 11 bases between the two ends. The CDR3 region is CASSRGTTYEQYF. The CDR3 DNA follows: TGTGCCAGTAGCCGGGGGACGACCTACGAGCAGTACTTC. Full variable domain (outside the CDR3, taken from reference TRBV19 and TRBJ2-7): DGGITQSPKYLFRKEGQNVTLSCEQNLNHDAMYWYRQDPGQGLRLIYYSQIVNDFQKGDIAEGYSVSREKKESFPLTVTSAQKNPTAFYLCASSRGTTYEQYFGPGTRLTVT.

CDR3 protein: CASSYSGSTGETQYF. In DNA, the CDR3 is TGTGCCAGCAGTTACTCCGGCTCCACCGGGGAGACCCAGTACTTC. The rearrangement joins TRBV6-5 to TRBJ2-5; D is uncertain. With 0 bases removed from V and 5 bases from J, the gap between germline ends came to 13 bases. Germline V gene lookup returns CDR1 MNHEY and CDR2 SVGAGI. This CDR3 contains 15 residues.

This clone was observed once. V gene TRBV18 combines with J gene TRBJ2-1, with 7 bases lining up with TRBD2. Germline V CDR1 and CDR2: KGHSH, LQKENI. Trimming at V came to 5 bases and at J to 5 bases, leaving 12 bases not matched to a gene. The CDR3 has 16 residues. This CDR3 is CASSGTTSKTHNEQFF. The DNA for the CDR3 is TGTGCCAGCTCAGGGACTACATCGAAAACTCACAATGAGCAGTTCTTC.

This clone occurred once. The chain carries TRBV19 and TRBJ2-7; D might be TRBD2 (5 bases). The CDR3 contains 13 residues. V was clipped by 5 bases and J by 7 bases, with 15 bases between them. Germline assignment: CDR1 LNHDA and CDR2 SQIVND (reference sequence). CDR3 sequence reads: CASSATEGGEQYF. As DNA, the CDR3 is TGTGCCAGTAGTGCAACAGAGGGTGGGGAGCAGTACTTC.

This clone occurred a few times. This sequence joins TRBV5-1 and TRBJ1-4, with TRBD1 identical over 7 bases. The V gene end was trimmed by 0 bases and the J gene end by 7 bases; junction bases not matched to a gene: 9. The CDR3 sequence is 16 residues long. CDR1 and CDR2 from the germline V gene are SGHRS and YFSETQ. The CDR3 sequence: CASSLGVGTGAEKLFF. The CDR3 coding sequence is TGCGCCAGCAGCTTGGGCGTCGGAACAGGGGCTGAAAAACTGTTTTTT.

The chain recombines TRBV3-1 (or the pseudogene TRBV3-2) with TRBJ2-5; perhaps TRBD2 as D (6 bases). The CDR3 totals 14 residues. CDR1 LGHDT and CDR2 YNNKEL come from the germline V gene (reference sequence). V was clipped by 2 bases and J by 4 bases, with 11 bases between them. The DNA for the CDR3 is TGTGCCAGCAGCCAACCCGGAGGGGTAGAGACCCAGTACTTC. Protein: CASSQPGGVETQYF.

The chain is built from TRBV2 and TRBJ2-1; TRBD2 agrees at 13 bases. Germline CDR1 SNHLY, CDR2 FYNNEI. The V segment lost 7 bases and the J segment 7 bases; nucleotides outside the gene matches: 1. This CDR3 is 13 amino acids long. The CDR3, as DNA: TGTGCCAGCACGGGACTAGCGGGAAATGAGCAGTTCTTC. Protein: CASTGLAGNEQFF.

The rearrangement joins TRBV5-4 to TRBJ2-5; 11 positions agree with TRBD2. The CDR3 runs 15 residues. Germline values: CDR1 SGHNT, CDR2 YYREEE (reference sequence). V dropped 3 bases and J dropped 4; count of bases not matched to a gene: 5. In nucleotides, the CDR3 is TGTGCCAGCAGCTCGACTAGCGGGGTCATAGAGACCCAGTACTTC. Encoded protein: CASSSTSGVIETQYF. The variable domain in full, completed from reference TRBV5-4 and TRBJ2-5, reads ETGVTQSPTHLIKTRGQQVTLRCSSQSGHNTVSWYQQALGQGPQFIFQYYREEENGRGNFPPRFSGLQFPNYSSELNVNALELDDSALYLCASSSTSGVIETQYFGPGTRLLVL.

V usage is TRBV6-6 and J usage is TRBJ1-5, with TRBD1 identical over 8 bases. CDR3 length: 17 residues. The germline V gene encodes CDR1 MNHNY and CDR2 SVGAGI (reference sequence). With 6 bases clipped from V and 3 bases from J, the junction kept 13 bases outside the gene matches. Written as DNA, the CDR3 is TGTGCCAGCAGCCGACGTACGACAGGGGTCACCAATCAGCCCCAGCATTTT. This encodes CASSRRTTGVTNQPQHF.

The CDR3 region is CASRHDRNVREAFF. CDR3 DNA: TGTGCCAGTCGACATGACAGGAATGTGAGGGAAGCTTTCTTT. The rearrangement links TRBV19 to TRBJ1-1; weak D call: TRBD1 (6 bases). Germline V gene lookup returns CDR1 LNHDA and CDR2 SQIVND (reference sequence). Trimming took 8 bases from V and 8 from J, leaving 21 bases between them. The CDR3 consists of 14 residues.

J is TRBJ1-2 and V is TRBV7-2; D perhaps matches TRBD1 (5 bases). Germline V CDR1 and CDR2: SGHTA, FQGNSA. The CDR3 contains 13 residues. Trimming took 1 base from V and 3 from J, leaving 6 bases between them. Here the CDR3 reads CASSLVTDYGYTF. The CDR3 DNA follows: TGTGCCAGCAGCTTAGTGACAGACTATGGCTACACCTTC.

The chain joins TRBV4-3 to TRBJ1-4; D is unclear. CDR3 length: 14 amino acids. Per germline, CDR1 LGHNA and CDR2 YSLEER. The ends were cut back, 5 bases at V and 6 bases at J, with 13 bases in the middle. CDR3 coding DNA: TGCGCCAGCAGCGCGGGCCATAGGGATGAAAAACTGTTTTTT. It specifies CASSAGHRDEKLFF.

The genes are TRBV18 and TRBJ2-7; 7 nucleotides line up with TRBD2. This CDR3 region has 15 residues. The V segment lost 1 base and the J segment 2 bases; nucleotides outside the gene matches: 5. The germline V gene encodes CDR1 KGHSH and CDR2 LQKENI. The DNA for the CDR3 is TGTGCCAGCTCACCACGGGAGGGGATCACCTACGAGCAGTACTTC. Its translation is CASSPREGITYEQYF.